This record concerns one TCR beta chain sequence. This entry is derived from a study of blood T cells in healthy people across ages. Germline V gene data show CDR1 as LGHNA and CDR2 as YSLEER. The CDR3 runs to 14 residues. A second PCR, run for about 6 to 12 cycles, used a sample-barcoded 5' primer plus a J-beta primer mix. In TCRdb, the 5' RACE reads were re-called with MiXCR into one record per CDR3 protein. The repertoire consists of 850,000 to 1,100,000 distinct CDR3 sequences, with 35% to 45% occurring once and the leading ten covering around 12%. The sequence was collected from a man younger than 35 in good health. What was sequenced was blood. The chain is built from TRBV4-3 and TRBJ2-5; D might be TRBD1 (6 bases). The assigned J gene may be wrong: the sequence end matches TRBJ2-7 better. CDR3 in amino acids: CASSQDIRGAEQYF. The CDR3 DNA reads TGCGCCAGCAGCCAAGATATCAGGGGAGCCGAGCAGTACTTC.